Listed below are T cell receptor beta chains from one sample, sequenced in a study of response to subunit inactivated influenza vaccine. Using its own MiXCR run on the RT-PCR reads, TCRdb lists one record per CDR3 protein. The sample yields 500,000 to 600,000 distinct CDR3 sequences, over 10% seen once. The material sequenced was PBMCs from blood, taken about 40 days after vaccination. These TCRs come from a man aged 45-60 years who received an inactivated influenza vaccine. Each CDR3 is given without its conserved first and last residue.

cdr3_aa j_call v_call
ASSLSYSGTDTQY TRBJ2-3 TRBV5-1
AWTNGGIDGDTQY TRBJ2-3 TRBV30
ASRNRVMNTEAF TRBJ1-1 TRBV6-2/TRBV6-3
ASSVGTGAGYGYT TRBJ1-2 TRBV7-6
SARRPQSIVQF TRBJ2-1 TRBV20-1
ASSLVWVQGAYEQY TRBJ2-7 TRBV7-2
ASSSGAGLIQPQH TRBJ1-5 TRBV28
SVEPLRSHTEAF TRBJ1-1 TRBV29-1
ATSRDGQSTDTQY TRBJ2-3 TRBV15
ASSITGTGSDTQY TRBJ2-3 TRBV5-1
ASSTGTGKSDTQY TRBJ2-3 TRBV7-2
ASSAGRTGELF TRBJ2-2 TRBV7-3
SVEVVVADTQY TRBJ2-3 TRBV29-1
ASSQGLAGGPITGELF TRBJ2-2 TRBV4-3
ASSLAEKGTSRYNEQF TRBJ2-1 TRBV11-1
ASSAAGASMY TRBJ2-5 TRBV7-9
ASSWGPVAEAF TRBJ1-1 TRBV27
ASSYSPLNTEAF TRBJ1-1 TRBV6-5
ASSEFLQGASPLH TRBJ1-6 TRBV6-1
ASSFGPSSYNEQF TRBJ2-1 TRBV12-3/TRBV12-4
ASSQDWGRVNQPQH TRBJ1-5 TRBV4-3
ASSYPHHPAGGANEQY TRBJ2-7 TRBV6-5
SIGQGSHTEAF TRBJ1-1 TRBV29-1
ASSVGQNLITPLH TRBJ1-6 TRBV9
ASSADFGEQY TRBJ2-7 TRBV7-9
ASSVSSGEQF TRBJ2-1 TRBV9
AISPRGIQETQY TRBJ2-5 TRBV10-3
ASSLAPQGQDTEAF TRBJ1-1 TRBV5-1
SADRTGANSPLH TRBJ1-6 TRBV20-1
ASSPTRRSGEKLF TRBJ1-4 TRBV5-1
ASSDGNNQPQH TRBJ1-5 TRBV12-3/TRBV12-4
ASSPWGRAQETQY TRBJ2-5 TRBV4-2
SAPKTGVETQY TRBJ2-5 TRBV20-1
ASSPPGANEQY TRBJ2-7 TRBV28
ASSLAPPGGELF TRBJ2-2 TRBV5-1
ASSEGGQGAGELF TRBJ2-2 TRBV6-1
SARQTPGQGALETQY TRBJ2-5 TRBV20-1
ATSSRGQIGEETQY TRBJ2-5 TRBV15
ASRRSGAKYNEQF TRBJ2-1 TRBV7-9
ASSEGKGLAGNTQY TRBJ2-3 TRBV2
SARARAGVGEQY TRBJ2-7 TRBV20-1
AIGQTSYEQY TRBJ2-7 TRBV10-3
ASSYSLGQGGEQY TRBJ2-7 TRBV6-2/TRBV6-3
ASSQWGPGTDTQY TRBJ2-3 TRBV5-1
ASSLGSLGTQY TRBJ2-5 TRBV28
ATSVGGSGANVLT TRBJ2-6 TRBV24-1
ASSRRPSGPYEQY TRBJ2-7 TRBV7-2
ASSPSPPNYNEQF TRBJ2-1 TRBV5-1
ASSSSEGYEQY TRBJ2-7 TRBV18
SASDLLGQLNTEAF TRBJ1-1 TRBV20-1
ASAKGQGAGELF TRBJ2-2 TRBV7-2
ASSLKFGWAGNQPQH TRBJ1-5 TRBV28
ASSAGTGAQAPQH TRBJ1-5 TRBV2
ASSFMTSGRKEQF TRBJ2-1 TRBV7-6
ASRSRVGTEKLF TRBJ1-4 TRBV12-3/TRBV12-4
ASSSDRIGEKLF TRBJ1-4 TRBV5-1
ASRGQPAEQY TRBJ2-7 TRBV2